This note documents a single T cell receptor (beta chain) sequence. The PCR employed 60 Vbeta primers together with 13 Jbeta primers. Assay used: immunoSEQ multiplex PCR; TCRdb lists only in-frame clones, some missing. The sample records tens of thousands of clones, more than 80% being singletons. The data belong to a study of cytomegalovirus exposure and HLA in healthy donors. CDR3 length: 13 residues. CDR1 and CDR2 (germline): SQVTM, ANQGSEA. J gave up 5 bases and V 6 bases, and 7 bases lay outside the gene matches. Sequencing used PBMCs. This rearrangement joins TRBV29-1 to TRBJ1-1; 9 bases agree with TRBD1. This sequence originates from a woman aged 25 to 39 in good health and CMV-seronegative. The CDR3 sequence: CSVARTGETEAFF. Written as DNA, the CDR3 is TGCAGCGTCGCTCGGACAGGGGAGACTGAAGCTTTCTTT.